The 2 T cell receptor beta chains given below trace back to one sample, sequenced in a study of blood T cell repertoires in COVID-19 (dated by TCRdb to about 2020). Preparation of the library involved the immunoSEQ multiplex PCR assay. The source is immuneACCESS, and TCRdb retained only in-frame sequences with V and J called. Part of the clones is not carried over; for the studies checked, unresolved V genes explain less than half of this, and the remainder is unexplained. In all, the sample holds approximately 100,000 clones, and more than 65% of those were seen once. Approximately 4.5% of the sample belongs to the ten largest clones. What was sequenced was peripheral blood. These TCRs come from a man aged 55 to 70 with acute or convalescent COVID-19.

V is TRBV3-1 (or the pseudogene TRBV3-2) and J is TRBJ1-2, with D maybe TRBD1 (5 bases). This CDR3 is 16 amino acids long. CDR1 and CDR2 (germline): LGHDT, YNNKEL (reference sequence). V was trimmed by 4 bases and J by 7 bases, leaving 22 bases between them. CDR3 loop: CASSPSGVQGLSGYTF. CDR3 DNA sequence: TGTGCCAGCAGCCCCTCGGGGGTGCAGGGTCTCTCTGGCTACACCTTC.

V and J are TRBV7-2 and TRBJ1-2; 8 bases fit TRBD1. The CDR3 loop spans 16 amino acids. Germline loops: CDR1 SGHTA, CDR2 FQGNSA. Losses at the gene ends were 4 bases for V and 2 bases for J; bases not matched to a gene: 9. The CDR3 sequence: CASSSTRTGLNYGYTF. Written as DNA, the CDR3 is TGTGCCAGCAGCTCTACTCGGACAGGGCTAAACTATGGCTACACCTTC. Using reference TRBV7-2 and TRBJ1-2 for the parts outside the CDR3, the full variable domain is GAGVSQSPSNKVTEKGKDVELRCDPISGHTALYWYRQSLGQGLEFLIYFQGNSAPDKSGLPSDRFSAERTGGSVSTLTIQRTQQEDSAVYLCASSSTRTGLNYGYTFGSGTRLTVV.